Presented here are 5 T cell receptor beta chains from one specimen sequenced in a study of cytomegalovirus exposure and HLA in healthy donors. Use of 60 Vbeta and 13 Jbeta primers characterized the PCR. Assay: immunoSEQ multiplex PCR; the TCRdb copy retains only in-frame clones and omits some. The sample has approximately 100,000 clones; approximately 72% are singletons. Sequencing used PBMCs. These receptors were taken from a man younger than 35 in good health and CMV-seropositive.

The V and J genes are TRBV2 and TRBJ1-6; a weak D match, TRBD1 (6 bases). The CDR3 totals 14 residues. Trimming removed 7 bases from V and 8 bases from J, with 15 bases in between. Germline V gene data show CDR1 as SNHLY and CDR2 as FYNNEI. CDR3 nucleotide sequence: TGTGCCAGCAAGGGCAGGGGTGGCTATTCACCCCTCCACTTT. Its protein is CASKGRGGYSPLHF.

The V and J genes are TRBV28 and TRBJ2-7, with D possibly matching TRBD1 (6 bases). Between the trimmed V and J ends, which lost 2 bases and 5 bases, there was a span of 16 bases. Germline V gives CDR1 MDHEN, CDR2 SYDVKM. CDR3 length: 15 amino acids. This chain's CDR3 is CASSLEQIRGDEQYF. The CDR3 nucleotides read TGTGCCAGCAGTTTAGAACAGATCAGGGGAGACGAGCAGTACTTC. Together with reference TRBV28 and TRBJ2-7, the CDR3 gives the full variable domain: DVKVTQSSRYLVKRTGEKVFLECVQDMDHENMFWYRQDPGLGLRLIYFSYDVKMKEKGDIPEGYSVSREKKERFSLILESASTNQTSMYLCASSLEQIRGDEQYFGPGTRLTVT.

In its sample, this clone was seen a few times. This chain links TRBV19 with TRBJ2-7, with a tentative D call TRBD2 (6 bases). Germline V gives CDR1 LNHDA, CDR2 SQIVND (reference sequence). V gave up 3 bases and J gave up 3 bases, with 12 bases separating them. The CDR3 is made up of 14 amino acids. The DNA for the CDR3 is TGTGCCAGTAGTATCACGCGGGATAGCTACGAGCAGTACTTC. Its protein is CASSITRDSYEQYF.

The CDR3 sequence: CAWTQGAAGNQPQHF. CDR3 coding DNA: TGTGCCTGGACGCAGGGGGCGGCGGGGAATCAGCCCCAGCATTTT. The chain carries TRBV30 and TRBJ1-5; TRBD1 matches 8 bases. The germline V gene encodes CDR1 GTSNPN and CDR2 SVGIG (reference sequence). CDR3 length: 15 residues. Trimming cost V 4 bases and J 4 bases; bases outside gene matches: 9.

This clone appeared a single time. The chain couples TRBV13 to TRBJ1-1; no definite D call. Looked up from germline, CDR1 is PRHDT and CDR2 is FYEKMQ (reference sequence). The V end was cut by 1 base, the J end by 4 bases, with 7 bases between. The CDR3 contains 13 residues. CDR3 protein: CASSLEWSTEAFF. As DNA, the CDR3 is TGTGCCAGCAGCTTAGAGTGGAGCACTGAAGCTTTCTTT.